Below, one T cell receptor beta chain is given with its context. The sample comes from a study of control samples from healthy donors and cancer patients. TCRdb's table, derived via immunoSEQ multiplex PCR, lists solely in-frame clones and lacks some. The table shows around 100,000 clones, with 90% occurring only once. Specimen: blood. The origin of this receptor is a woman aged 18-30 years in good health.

This CDR3 is CASKPGQWRYEQYF. In DNA, the CDR3 is TGTGCCAGCAAGCCGGGACAGTGGCGCTACGAGCAGTACTTC. The gene calls are TRBV2 and TRBJ2-7; TRBD1 agrees at 7 bases. The CDR3 contains 14 residues. In germline, CDR1 is SNHLY, CDR2 FYNNEI. V lost 7 bases to trimming and J lost 3 bases; unmatched junction nucleotides: 9.